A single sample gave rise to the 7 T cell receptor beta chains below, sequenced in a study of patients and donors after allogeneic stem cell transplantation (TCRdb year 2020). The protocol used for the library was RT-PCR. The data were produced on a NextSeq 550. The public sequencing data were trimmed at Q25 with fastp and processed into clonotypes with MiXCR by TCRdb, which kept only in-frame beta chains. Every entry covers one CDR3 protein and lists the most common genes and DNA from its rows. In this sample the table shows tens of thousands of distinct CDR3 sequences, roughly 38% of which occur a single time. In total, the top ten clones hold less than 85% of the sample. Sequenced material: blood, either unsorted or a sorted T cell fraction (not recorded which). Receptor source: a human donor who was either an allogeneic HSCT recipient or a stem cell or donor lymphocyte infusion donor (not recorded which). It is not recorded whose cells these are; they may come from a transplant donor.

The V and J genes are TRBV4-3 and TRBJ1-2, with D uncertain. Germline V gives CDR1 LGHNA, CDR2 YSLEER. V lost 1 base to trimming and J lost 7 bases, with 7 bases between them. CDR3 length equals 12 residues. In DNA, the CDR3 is TGCGCCAGCAGCCAAGGCCTAGGTGGCTACACCTTC. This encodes CASSQGLGGYTF.

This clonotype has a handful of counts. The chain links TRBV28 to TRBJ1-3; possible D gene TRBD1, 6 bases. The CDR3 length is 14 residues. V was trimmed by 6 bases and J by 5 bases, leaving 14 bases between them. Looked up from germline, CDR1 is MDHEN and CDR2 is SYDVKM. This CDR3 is CASRGGRGRNTIYF. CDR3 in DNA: TGTGCCAGCAGGGGGGGCCGGGGGAGAAACACCATATATTTT.

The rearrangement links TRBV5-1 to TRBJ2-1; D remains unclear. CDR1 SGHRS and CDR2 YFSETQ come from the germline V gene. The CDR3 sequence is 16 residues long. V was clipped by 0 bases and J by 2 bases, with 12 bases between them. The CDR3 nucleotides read TGCGCCAGCAGCTTGGATGGTGGCGGTCCCTACAATGAGCAGTTCTTC. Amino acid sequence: CASSLDGGGPYNEQFF.

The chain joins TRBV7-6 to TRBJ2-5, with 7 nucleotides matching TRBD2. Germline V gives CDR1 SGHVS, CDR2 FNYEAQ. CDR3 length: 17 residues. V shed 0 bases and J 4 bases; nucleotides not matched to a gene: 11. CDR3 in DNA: TGTGCCAGCAGCTTAGCGAGTTTGGCGGGAGTGGTAGAGACCCAGTACTTC. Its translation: CASSLASLAGVVETQYF. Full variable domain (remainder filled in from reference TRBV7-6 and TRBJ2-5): GAGVSQSPRYKVTKRGQDVALRCDPISGHVSLYWYRQALGQGPEFLTYFNYEAQQDKSGLPNDRFSAERPEGSISTLTIQRTEQRDSAMYRCASSLASLAGVVETQYFGPGTRLLVL.

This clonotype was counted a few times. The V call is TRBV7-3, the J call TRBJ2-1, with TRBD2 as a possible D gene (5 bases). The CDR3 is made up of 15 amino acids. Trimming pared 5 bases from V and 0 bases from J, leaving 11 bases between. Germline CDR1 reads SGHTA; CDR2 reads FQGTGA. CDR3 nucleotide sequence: TGTGCCAGCAGCCCTATAGCGAACTCCTACAATGAGCAGTTCTTC. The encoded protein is CASSPIANSYNEQFF. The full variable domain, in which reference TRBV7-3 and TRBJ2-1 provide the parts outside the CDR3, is GAGVSQTPSNKVTEKGKYVELRCDPISGHTALYWYRQSLGQGPEFLIYFQGTGAADDSGLPNDRFFAVRPEGSVSTLKIQRTERGDSAVYLCASSPIANSYNEQFFGPGTRLTVL.

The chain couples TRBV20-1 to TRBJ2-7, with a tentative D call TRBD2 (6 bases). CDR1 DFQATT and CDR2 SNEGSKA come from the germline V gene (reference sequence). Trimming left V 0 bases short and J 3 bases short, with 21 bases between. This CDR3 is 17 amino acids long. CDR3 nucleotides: TGCAGTGCTAGAGATAACCTCGGGAGCACGGATTTCTACGAGCAGTACTTC. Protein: CSARDNLGSTDFYEQYF.

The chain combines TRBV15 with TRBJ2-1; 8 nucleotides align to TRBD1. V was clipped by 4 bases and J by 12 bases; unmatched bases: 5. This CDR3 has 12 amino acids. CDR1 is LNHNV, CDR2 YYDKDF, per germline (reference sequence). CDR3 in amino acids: CATSMGTGGQFF. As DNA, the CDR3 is TGTGCCACCAGCATGGGGACAGGAGGGCAGTTCTTC.